This T cell receptor (beta chain) was recovered during a study of OX40 agonist ivuxolimab in advanced cancers. Study-wide background: Each patient was given ivuxolimab into a vein every 2 weeks, at 0.01 to 10 mg/kg.

This clone is a singleton in its sample. TCRdb's table, derived via immunoSEQ multiplex PCR, lists solely in-frame clones and lacks some. The profile shows approximately 61,000 clones, around 90% of them singletons. This CDR3 spans 15 amino acids. V dropped 5 bases and J dropped 0 bases, with 10 bases sitting between them. Germline values: CDR1 SSHAT, CDR2 FNYEAQ (reference sequence). This TCR was recovered from an adult with an advanced solid tumor such as melanoma, head and neck, liver or kidney cancer. The specimen comprised CD4+ or CD8+ T cells sorted from blood, sampled in a trial of the OX40 agonist ivuxolimab. The chain recombines TRBV7-7 with TRBJ2-2; D gene uncertain. The CDR3 here is CASSLDTSNTGELFF. The CDR3 DNA is TGTGCCAGCAGCCTAGACACCTCGAACACCGGGGAGCTGTTTTTT.